This T cell receptor beta chain was identified in a study of neurological immune-mediated disorders. Findings and limits, study-wide: None of the CDR3 amino acid sequences of expanded clones recurred across subjects, suggesting private repertoires in all groups.

The table lists this clonotype with many counts. Antigen: not known. The sorted libraries took over 750,000 CD4+ or CD8+ T cells. Via MiXCR, TCRdb re-called the 5' RACE reads, giving one row per CDR3 protein. The top ten clones hold around 40% of a sample with approximately 16,000 distinct CDR3 sequences, around 9.7% of them seen once. The CDR3 spans 18 residues. CDR1 and CDR2 from the germline V gene are KGHSH and LQKENI. J was trimmed by 0 bases and V by 3 bases; bases with no gene match: 7. The V call is TRBV18, the J call TRBJ2-2, with TRBD2 identical over 10 bases. This sequence originates from a man aged 50-60 years in good health. Sequenced material: CD8+ T cells from blood. The CDR3 DNA reads TGTGCCAGCTCACCTCTAGCGGGAGTATACACGAACACCGGGGAGCTGTTTTTT. This sequence encodes CASSPLAGVYTNTGELFF.